This T cell receptor beta chain stems from a study of read filtering for tumor transcriptome and immune sequencing. Study details: Patients were 17 to 20 male and approximately 15 female, mean age approximately 70 years, range roughly 47 to 85.

Every patient had bone marrow sampled while the disease was active. This library used around 0.4 ug RNA and molecular barcoded adaptors spanning alpha/delta and beta/gamma chains. TCRdb reprocessed the reads via MiXCR and lists one record per CDR3 protein. This table holds around 25,000 distinct CDR3 sequences, 22% found once. Trimming shortened V by 4 bases and J by 6 bases, and 10 bases separated the two germline ends. Per germline, CDR1 DFQATT and CDR2 SNEGSKA (reference sequence). The CDR3 length is 12 residues. This clonotype was found many times. Source material: a population of CD138-negative cells sorted from bone marrow. The V and J genes are TRBV20-1 and TRBJ2-1; the D gene is possibly TRBD1 (6 bases). The source is a donor aged 40 or older with multiple myeloma. As DNA, the CDR3 is TGCAGTGCTACAACAGGGATCAATGAGCAGTTCTTC. Translation gives CSATTGINEQFF.